The 29 T cell receptor beta chains below were found in one sample sequenced in a study of regulatory T cells in long-lasting Graves disease. Through Arm-PCR of CDR3 regions and iRepertoire HTBI primers, TCR beta libraries were built. TCRdb redid the calling of the multiplex PCR reads with MiXCR, one entry per CDR3 protein. Here the sample spans 400,000 to 450,000 distinct CDR3 sequences, about 16% being singletons. Time point: newly diagnosed GD, antithyroid drugs for less than 3 months. PBMCs were the source of the RNA used for TCR sequencing. These sequences were also reported in another study, on T cells in Graves' hyperthyroidism and ophthalmopathy.

The sample was peripheral blood mononuclear cells (PBMCs), taken at new diagnosis, from a patient treated with antithyroid drugs. These receptors were collected from a woman aged 25 to 45 with Graves disease.

This sequence joins TRBV28 and TRBJ2-1, with D possibly TRBD2 on 6 matching bases. CDR1 MDHEN and CDR2 SYDVKM come from the germline V gene. CDR3 length: 16 residues. With 7 bases removed from V and 4 bases from J, the gap between germline ends came to 20 bases. This chain's CDR3 is CASTPGFSGGYNEQFF. The CDR3 DNA sequence: TGTGCCAGCACCCCGGGGTTTAGCGGAGGTTACAATGAGCAGTTCTTC. Combining the CDR3 with reference TRBV28 and TRBJ2-1 gives the whole variable domain DVKVTQSSRYLVKRTGEKVFLECVQDMDHENMFWYRQDPGLGLRLIYFSYDVKMKEKGDIPEGYSVSREKKERFSLILESASTNQTSMYLCASTPGFSGGYNEQFFGPGTRLTVL.

Concerning this clonotype itself: This likely reflects a read error, since a far larger clone is one base away. The chain links TRBV29-1 to TRBJ2-1; TRBD1 matches at 8 bases. Trimming removed 8 bases from V and 10 bases from J; junction bases left unmatched: 19. This CDR3 comprises 15 residues. Germline CDR1 reads SQVTM; CDR2 reads ANQGSEA. This CDR3 reads CSYSTGTGGIYEQFF. For the CDR3, the DNA is TGCAGCTATTCTACCGGGACAGGCGGGATCTACGAGCAGTTCTTC.

This clonotype was seen more than once but under ten times. This chain connects TRBV6-1 to TRBJ2-1; no clear D. Germline values: CDR1 MNHNS, CDR2 SASEGT. The CDR3 contains 11 residues. With 2 bases removed from V and 9 bases from J, the gap between germline ends came to 5 bases. The CDR3, as DNA: TGTGCCAGCAGTGAACCTCGTGAGCAGTTCTTC. Encoded protein: CASSEPREQFF.

In its sample, this clonotype was seen once. V gene TRBV18 combines with J gene TRBJ1-4, with D perhaps matching TRBD1 (5 bases). V was trimmed by 2 bases and J by 7 bases, leaving 14 bases between them. CDR3 length: 15 amino acids. The germline CDR1 and CDR2 sequences are KGHSH and LQKENI. CDR3 in DNA: TGTGCCAGCTCACCAGGACAATTGGGAGGTGAAAAACTGTTTTTT. This sequence encodes CASSPGQLGGEKLFF.

This clonotype occurred many times. The chain carries TRBV20-1 and TRBJ2-2; 7 bases align to TRBD2. Germline loops: CDR1 DFQATT, CDR2 SNEGSKA (reference sequence). V dropped 0 bases and J dropped 4; count of bases not matched to a gene: 14. There are 18 residues in the CDR3. The DNA of the CDR3 is TGCAGTGCTAGAGATGGCCGACGGCGGGAGAGGGTCACCGGGGAGCTGTTTTTT. Translated, it gives CSARDGRRRERVTGELFF.

In the case of this clonotype: A much larger clonotype is one base distant, so this may be a read error. The rearrangement joins TRBV9 to TRBJ1-1, with D possibly being TRBD1 (6 bases). The CDR3 loop spans 14 amino acids. Germline V gene lookup returns CDR1 SGDLS and CDR2 YYNGEE. The CDR3 sequence is CASSVEGGSTEASF. The CDR3 DNA sequence: TGTGCCAGCAGCGTTGAAGGGGGGAGCACTGAAGCTTCCTTT.

The J gene is TRBJ2-1, the V gene TRBV7-9; D gene uncertain. Looked up from germline, CDR1 is SEHNR and CDR2 is FQNEAQ (reference sequence). The germline V and J ends were trimmed by 4 bases and 0 bases, with 10 bases remaining between them. The CDR3 spans 15 residues. CDR3 coding DNA: TGTGCCAGCAGCTCCTTATCATTCTCCTACAATGAGCAGTTCTTC. It specifies CASSSLSFSYNEQFF.

This clonotype was seen a handful of times. The V call is TRBV29-1, the J call TRBJ1-1, with 7 bases matching TRBD1. The ends lost 3 bases at V and 7 bases at J; junction bases unmatched: 5. The germline CDR1 and CDR2 sequences are SQVTM and ANQGSEA. The CDR3 is 12 amino acids. The CDR3 sequence is CSVDGTEIEAFF. Here the CDR3 DNA reads TGCAGCGTTGACGGGACAGAGATTGAAGCTTTCTTT.

As for this clonotype: A much bigger clone sits one base away, suggesting this may be a read error. The chain has TRBV20-1 and TRBJ2-2; 7 nucleotides agree with TRBD2. The CDR3 is 18 amino acids. V gave up 8 bases and J gave up 5 bases; unmatched junction bases: 23. Germline V gene sequence: CDR1 DFQATT, CDR2 SNEGSKA (reference sequence). For the CDR3, the DNA is TGCAGTACTCGACGGACTAGTAATCTTCGTCCGCTGACCGGGGAGCTGTTTTTT. This gives the protein CSTRRTSNLRPLTGELFF.

This clonotype was picked up many times. For the CDR3, the DNA is TGCAGTGCTAGGAAGACAGGGGCGAACACTGAAGCTTTCTTT. It yields the protein CSARKTGANTEAFF. V and J are TRBV20-1 and TRBJ1-1, with 8 bases identical to TRBD1. Unmatched junction bases numbered 4, after V lost 3 bases and J lost 1 base. The CDR3 has 14 amino acids. CDR1 and CDR2 from the germline V gene are DFQATT and SNEGSKA (reference sequence).

The chain carries TRBV24-1 and TRBJ2-2, with TRBD1 matching over 7 bases. Trimming cost V 2 bases and J 4 bases; bases outside gene matches: 3. The germline V gene encodes CDR1 KGHDR and CDR2 SFDVKD. The length of the CDR3 is 15 residues. The CDR3, as DNA: TGTGCCACCAGTGATTACGGGACAGCCACCGGGGAGCTGTTTTTT. This encodes CATSDYGTATGELFF.

This clonotype has ten or more counts. A junction boundary mismatches the germline segment, possibly from a read error. The gene calls are TRBV9 and TRBJ2-5; 8 positions agree with TRBD1. Germline assignment: CDR1 SGDLS and CDR2 YYNGEE. The CDR3 contains 13 residues. The CDR3 region has the DNA TGCGCCAGCAGAGGGACAGGACAAGAGACCCAGTACTTC. Protein: CASRGTGQETQYF.

This clonotype was observed a few times. The rearrangement uses TRBV11-2 and TRBJ1-1; D uncertain. Per germline, CDR1 SGHAT and CDR2 FQNNGV. CDR3 length: 15 amino acids. V gave up 6 bases and J gave up 0 bases, with 14 bases separating them. The CDR3 DNA is TGTGCCAGCAGTTACAGACTAGGGATGAACACTGAAGCTTTCTTT. Amino acid sequence: CASSYRLGMNTEAFF.

Ten or more counts support this clonotype. The chain uses TRBV6-8 and TRBJ1-1, with 7 bases lining up with TRBD1. Germline trimming cut 6 bases from V and 2 bases from J; bases unmatched to any gene: 9. The CDR3 has 15 residues. Germline assignment: CDR1 MNHGY and CDR2 SAAAGT. The CDR3 loop is CASSVPSGGNTEAFF. The DNA of the CDR3 is TGTGCCAGCAGCGTTCCATCAGGGGGTAACACTGAAGCTTTCTTT.

This clonotype was seen at least ten times. V gene TRBV14 combines with J gene TRBJ2-2, with 8 nucleotides matching TRBD2. V was pared by 2 bases and J by 2 bases, with 7 bases of the junction left unmatched. The germline CDR1 and CDR2 sequences are SGHDN and FVKESK. The CDR3 is 17 residues long. The CDR3 DNA is TGTGCCAGCAGCCAACGGGGCGGGAGGACAAACACCGGGGAGCTGTTTTTT. Translation: CASSQRGGRTNTGELFF.

The table lists this clonotype with many counts. The chain employs TRBV2 and TRBJ1-1; 7 positions match TRBD1. This CDR3 comprises 13 residues. Germline loops: CDR1 SNHLY, CDR2 FYNNEI. V shed 3 bases, J shed 4 bases, and the junction held 2 bases outside the gene matches. In nucleotides, the CDR3 is TGTGCCAGCAGTGACTACAGGGGCACTGAAGCTTTCTTT. It specifies CASSDYRGTEAFF.

The table lists this clonotype with many counts. J is TRBJ2-1 and V is TRBV24-1; D remains unclear. This CDR3 is 16 amino acids long. The germline V gene has CDR1 KGHDR and CDR2 SFDVKD. The germline V and J ends were trimmed by 0 bases and 2 bases, with 10 bases remaining between them. The DNA for the CDR3 is TGTGCCACCAGTGATTTGGTCAGCGAAGCCTACAATGAGCAGTTCTTC. Translated, it gives CATSDLVSEAYNEQFF.

This clonotype was recorded many times. This CDR3 reads CASSLKGGGNEQFF. The DNA of the CDR3 is TGTGCCAGCAGCTTGAAAGGGGGCGGAAATGAGCAGTTCTTC. The V gene is TRBV5-4, the J gene TRBJ2-1, with 7 bases fitting TRBD1. Germline CDR1 is SGHNT and CDR2 is YYREEE (reference sequence). The junction had 5 bases not matched to a gene; V was cut back by 1 base and J by 7 bases. This CDR3 spans 14 amino acids.

This clonotype occurred a few times. This sequence joins TRBV5-5 and TRBJ2-3; a possible D gene is TRBD1 (5 bases). The CDR3 runs to 15 residues. Trimming took 3 bases from V and 5 from J, leaving 16 bases between them. Germline assignment: CDR1 SGHKS and CDR2 YYEKEE (reference sequence). CDR3 coding DNA: TGTGCCAGCAGCTCCGGAGTGGGGCCCAAAGATACGCAGTATTTT. This codes for CASSSGVGPKDTQYF.

This clonotype was seen at least ten times. The genes are TRBV28 and TRBJ1-5; D call uncertain. Trimming removed 2 bases at V and 6 bases at J, with 23 bases between. The CDR3 is made up of 18 amino acids. Germline V lookup: CDR1 MDHEN, CDR2 SYDVKM. The CDR3: CASSLGTAGSVVIQPQHF. The CDR3 DNA sequence: TGTGCCAGCAGTTTAGGTACCGCAGGTTCCGTGGTGATTCAGCCCCAGCATTTT.

Concerning this clonotype itself: The germline gene is not matched at one end of the junction; a read error may be the cause. The chain recombines TRBV7-8 with TRBJ2-5; weak D call: TRBD2 (7 bases). The germline V gene encodes CDR1 SGHVS and CDR2 FQNEAQ. CDR3 length equals 17 residues. CDR3 DNA: TGTGCCAGCAAACCGAAACTAGCGTCCATTGAGGGGGAGACCCAGCACTTC. It specifies CASKPKLASIEGETQHF.

This clonotype was seen at least ten times. The rearrangement uses TRBV20-1 and TRBJ2-5; D possibly corresponds to TRBD2 (5 bases). Trimming left V 1 base short and J 5 bases short, with 17 bases between. Per germline, CDR1 DFQATT and CDR2 SNEGSKA (reference sequence). This CDR3 has 15 amino acids. CDR3 DNA: TGCAGTGCTAGAGCGGCCGGACTCCCTACGGAGACCCAGTACTTC. This translates into CSARAAGLPTETQYF.

This clonotype was seen ten or more times. This chain joins TRBV10-3 and TRBJ1-1; D is ambiguous. Trimming shortened V by 3 bases and J by 0 bases, and 11 bases separated the two germline ends. Germline-derived CDR1 and CDR2 are ENHRY and SYGVKD. This CDR3 is built from 15 residues. Here the CDR3 DNA reads TGTGCCATCAGTGAATCGGTGGTTGTGAACACTGAAGCTTTCTTT. It translates to CAISESVVVNTEAFF.

This clonotype was picked up many times. J is TRBJ2-1 and V is TRBV7-4, with D possibly being TRBD2 (6 bases). This CDR3 region has 17 residues. Trimming took 0 bases from V and 2 from J, leaving 14 bases between them. Germline CDR1 and CDR2: SGHVT and SQSDAQ. The CDR3 coding sequence is TGTGCCAGCAGCTTAGCGATTGCGGGAACGGCCTACAATGAGCAGTTCTTC. It is translated as CASSLAIAGTAYNEQFF.

The table lists this clonotype with many counts. The J gene is TRBJ2-7, the V gene TRBV27, with 8 bases identical to TRBD1. The germline V gene has CDR1 MNHEY and CDR2 SMNVEV (reference sequence). V shed 4 bases, J shed 7 bases, and the junction held 3 bases outside the gene matches. The CDR3 totals 12 residues. The CDR3 nucleotides are TGTGCCAGCAGTTGGACAGGGACGGAGCAGTACTTC. Its translation is CASSWTGTEQYF.

The gene calls are TRBV7-9 and TRBJ2-2; 10 bases are shared with TRBD2. The V gene end was trimmed by 6 bases and the J gene end by 9 bases; junction bases not matched to a gene: 16. Germline CDR1 SEHNR, CDR2 FQNEAQ (reference sequence). The CDR3 runs 17 residues. CDR3 in DNA: TGTGCCAGCAGACAACCAGGAGAGCGGGAGGGCCGGCGGGAGCTGTTTTTT. Translating it yields CASRQPGEREGRRELFF.

This clonotype was observed many times. This sequence joins TRBV2 and TRBJ2-7; D is unresolved. The CDR3 is 13 residues long. Between the trimmed V and J ends, which lost 4 bases and 2 bases, there was a span of 9 bases. Germline values: CDR1 SNHLY, CDR2 FYNNEI. CDR3: CASSVAETYEQYF. In DNA form, the CDR3 reads TGTGCCAGCAGTGTCGCAGAGACCTACGAGCAGTACTTC.

In this sample, this clonotype turned up a few times. CDR3 coding DNA: TGTGCCAGCAGCCAAGTCACTGGGGGGGGGGGCGCCAAAAACATTCAGTACTTC. It is translated as CASSQVTGGGGAKNIQYF. This rearrangement joins TRBV3-1 to TRBJ2-4, with D possibly TRBD2 on 7 matching bases. Trimming pared 1 base from V and 1 base from J, leaving 17 bases between. This CDR3 has 18 residues. Germline V gene data show CDR1 as LGHDT and CDR2 as YNNKEL (reference sequence).

The table lists this clonotype with many counts. The genes are TRBV6-1 and TRBJ1-2; TRBD1 matches 9 bases. Germline V CDR1 and CDR2: MNHNS, SASEGT. Trimming at V came to 11 bases and at J to 3 bases, leaving 10 bases not matched to a gene. The CDR3 has 14 residues. The CDR3 nucleotides read TGTGCCCGAGACCACAGGGGGCTTGACTATGGCTACACCTTC. This gives the protein CARDHRGLDYGYTF.